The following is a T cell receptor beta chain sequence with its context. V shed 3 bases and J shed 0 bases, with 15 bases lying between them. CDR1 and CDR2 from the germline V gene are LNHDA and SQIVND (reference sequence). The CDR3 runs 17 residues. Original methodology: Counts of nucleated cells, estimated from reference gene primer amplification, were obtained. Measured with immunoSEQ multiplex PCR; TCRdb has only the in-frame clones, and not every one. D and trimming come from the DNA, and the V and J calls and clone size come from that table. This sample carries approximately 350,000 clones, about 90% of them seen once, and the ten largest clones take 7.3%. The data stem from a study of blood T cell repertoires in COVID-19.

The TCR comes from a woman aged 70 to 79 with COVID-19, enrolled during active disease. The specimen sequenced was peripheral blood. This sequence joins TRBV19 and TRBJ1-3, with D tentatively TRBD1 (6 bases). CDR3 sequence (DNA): TGTGCCAGTAGTATCATCGGGACACTCCTCTCTGGAAACACCATATATTTT. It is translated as CASSIIGTLLSGNTIYF.